The present T cell receptor beta chain was sequenced within a study of radiotherapy plus CTLA-4 blockade in lung cancer. Study results and caveats: Reports identified early blood T cell clone dynamics, with interferon-beta, as the best response predictor. Once radiotherapy plus ipilimumab had been given, TCR clones derived from tumor expanded in blood.

With 5 bases clipped from V and 7 bases from J, the junction kept 10 bases outside the gene matches. The CDR3 contains 17 residues. Per germline, CDR1 SGHTA and CDR2 FQGNSA. The assay was immunoSEQ multiplex PCR, and TCRdb's table has in-frame clones only and misses some. The sample includes roughly 60,000 clones, approximately 76% of them seen just once. Worth noting for this clone: Its matching antigen is unknown.

Lung cancer patients with chemo-refractory metastatic non-small-cell disease were given focal radiation plus CTLA-4 blockade with ipilimumab. This TCR derives from a human donor with non-small cell lung cancer who had a complete response to radiotherapy plus ipilimumab. The genes are TRBV7-2 and TRBJ2-1; 14 positions agree with TRBD2. Here the sequenced sample was peripheral blood, taken from a patient treated with radiotherapy plus ipilimumab. This CDR3 reads CASSLGLAGGAGNEQFF. In DNA, the CDR3 is TGTGCCAGCAGCCTAGGACTAGCGGGGGGCGCTGGGAATGAGCAGTTCTTC.